Listed below are T cell receptor beta chains from one sample, sequenced in a study of spatial heterogeneity in lung cancer. TCRdb itself ran the 5' RACE reads through MiXCR, one entry per CDR3 protein. The sample yields about 82,000 distinct CDR3 sequences, over 9.5% seen once. The sequences come from PBMCs, collected at surgery. Receptor source: a male donor with early-stage non-small cell lung cancer. Both conserved end residues are part of each CDR3. D genes are given only for firm matches. For some rows the clone size is stated as once, few or many, or as a class when expanded; others skip it.

size	D	V	J	CDR3	DNA
few	NA	TRBV24-1	TRBJ2-2	CATSDRTLNTGELFF	TGTGCCACCAGTGATAGGACATTGAACACCGGGGAGCTGTTTTTT
many	TRBD1	TRBV20-1	TRBJ2-5	CSARDPGQGVGETQYF	TGCAGTGCTAGAGACCCGGGACAGGGGGTAGGAGAGACCCAGTACTTC
NA	TRBD2	TRBV29-1	TRBJ2-3	CSVDLAGGRVDTQYF	TGCAGCGTTGACCTAGCGGGGGGCAGGGTAGATACGCAGTATTTT
few	NA	TRBV28	TRBJ1-1	CASNTPGTYNEAFF	TGTGCCAGCAATACTCCCGGGACCTATAATGAAGCTTTCTTT
NA	NA	TRBV11-2	TRBJ2-1	CASSLQRYNEQFF	TGTGCCAGCAGCTTACAGCGATACAATGAGCAGTTCTTC
few	NA	TRBV5-1	TRBJ2-3	CASSPYGNTDTQYF	TGCGCCAGCAGCCCATACGGTAACACAGATACGCAGTATTTT
few	NA	TRBV10-3	TRBJ2-7	CAISADGTYEQYF	TGTGCCATCAGTGCGGACGGTACCTACGAGCAGTACTTC
few	TRBD2	TRBV11-3	TRBJ2-3	CASSLTYRGGHPDTQYF	TGTGCCAGCAGCTTAACGTACCGGGGGGGCCACCCAGATACGCAGTATTTT
NA	TRBD2	TRBV12-3/TRBV12-4	TRBJ2-7	CASSFGGDWSYEQYF	TGTGCCAGCAGTTTCGGGGGGGACTGGTCCTACGAGCAGTACTTC
few	NA	TRBV5-6	TRBJ1-5	CASSLSAGSQPQHF	TGTGCCAGCAGCTTGTCGGCAGGTTCTCAGCCCCAGCATTTT
many	NA	TRBV29-1	TRBJ2-7	CSVNRDPYEQYF	TGCAGCGTTAACAGGGACCCTTACGAGCAGTACTTC
few	NA	TRBV7-9	TRBJ1-6	CASSPLGDSPLHF	TGTGCCAGCAGCCCGCTGGGGGATTCACCCCTCCACTTT
many	NA	TRBV27	TRBJ1-5	CASSFRGTQHF	TGTGCCAGCAGTTTTAGGGGGACCCAGCATTTT
many	NA	TRBV7-8	TRBJ1-6	CASSLRNSPLHF	TGTGCCAGCAGCTTAAGAAATTCACCCCTCCACTTT
NA	NA	TRBV29-1	TRBJ2-1	CSVDIGNEQFF	TGCAGCGTTGATATCGGCAATGAGCAGTTCTTC
few	TRBD1	TRBV2	TRBJ1-6	CASSWGQYNSPLHF	TGTGCCAGCAGTTGGGGACAGTATAATTCACCCCTCCACTTT
few	NA	TRBV29-1	TRBJ1-1	CSVWRGEGDTEAFF	TGCAGCGTTTGGCGAGGCGAGGGGGACACTGAAGCTTTCTTT
NA	TRBD1	TRBV20-1	TRBJ2-7	CSARDGGQPTYEQYF	TGCAGTGCTAGAGATGGGGGACAGCCAACCTACGAGCAGTACTTC
NA	TRBD2	TRBV20-1	TRBJ2-3	CSARAGGRTDTQYF	TGCAGTGCCCGAGCGGGGGGCCGCACAGATACGCAGTATTTT
few	NA	TRBV2	TRBJ2-3	CASSGLPDTQYF	TGTGCCAGCAGCGGATTGCCAGATACGCAGTATTTT
many	NA	TRBV20-1	TRBJ1-2	CSARDRSSPGLPGYTF	TGCAGTGCTAGAGATCGGAGCAGTCCAGGGCTCCCTGGCTACACCTTC
NA	TRBD2	TRBV3-1	TRBJ2-1	CASSQAGTRAYNEQFF	TGTGCCAGCAGCCAAGCAGGGACTAGAGCCTACAATGAGCAGTTCTTC
NA	NA	TRBV19	TRBJ1-1	CASSIRNQNTEAFF	TGTGCCAGTAGTATAAGAAATCAGAACACTGAAGCTTTCTTT
few	NA	TRBV19	TRBJ2-2	CASSGHNTGELFF	TGTGCCAGTAGTGGCCACAACACCGGGGAGCTGTTTTTT
few	NA	TRBV7-9	TRBJ1-6	CASSLYGTAYNSPLHF	TGTGCCAGCAGCTTATACGGAACCGCTTATAATTCACCCCTCCACTTT
NA	TRBD2	TRBV7-2	TRBJ2-2	CASSLMASGNTGELFF	TGTGCCAGCAGCTTGATGGCTAGCGGAAACACCGGGGAGCTGTTTTTT
few	TRBD1	TRBV12-3/TRBV12-4	TRBJ1-5	CASSRDRVSNQPQHF	TGTGCCAGCAGTCGGGACAGGGTTAGCAATCAGCCCCAGCATTTT
few	NA	TRBV29-1	TRBJ1-3	CSALMSSGNTIYF	TGCAGCGCCTTAATGAGCTCTGGAAACACCATATATTTT
many	NA	TRBV9	TRBJ1-5	CASSGDVNSNQPQHF	TGTGCCAGCAGCGGAGATGTAAATAGCAATCAGCCCCAGCATTTT
few	NA	TRBV7-8	TRBJ2-1	CASSPVGGEQFF	TGTGCCAGCAGCCCCGTAGGGGGTGAGCAGTTCTTC